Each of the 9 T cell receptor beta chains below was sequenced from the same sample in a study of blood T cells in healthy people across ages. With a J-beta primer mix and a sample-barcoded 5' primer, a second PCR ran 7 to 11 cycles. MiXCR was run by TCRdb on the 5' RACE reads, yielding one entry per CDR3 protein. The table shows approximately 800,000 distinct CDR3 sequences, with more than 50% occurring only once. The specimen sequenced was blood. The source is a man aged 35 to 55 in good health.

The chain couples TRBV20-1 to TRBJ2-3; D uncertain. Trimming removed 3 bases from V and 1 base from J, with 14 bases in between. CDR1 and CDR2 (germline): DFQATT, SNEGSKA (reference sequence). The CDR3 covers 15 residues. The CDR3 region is CSARVSSTGTDTQYF. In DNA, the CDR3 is TGCAGTGCTAGGGTTAGCAGTACGGGCACAGATACGCAGTATTTT.

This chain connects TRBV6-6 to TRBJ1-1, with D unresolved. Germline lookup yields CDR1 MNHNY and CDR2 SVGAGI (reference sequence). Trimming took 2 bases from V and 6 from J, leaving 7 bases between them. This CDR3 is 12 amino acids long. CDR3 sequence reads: CASSYPLSEAFF. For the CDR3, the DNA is TGTGCCAGCAGTTACCCTCTCTCTGAAGCTTTCTTT.

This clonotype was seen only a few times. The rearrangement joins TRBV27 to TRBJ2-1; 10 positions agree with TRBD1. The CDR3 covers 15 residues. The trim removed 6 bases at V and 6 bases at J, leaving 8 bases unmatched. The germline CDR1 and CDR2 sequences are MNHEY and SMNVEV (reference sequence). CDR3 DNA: TGTGCCAGCAGGGTCGGGACAGGGGTTGTCAATGAGCAGTTCTTC. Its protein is CASRVGTGVVNEQFF.

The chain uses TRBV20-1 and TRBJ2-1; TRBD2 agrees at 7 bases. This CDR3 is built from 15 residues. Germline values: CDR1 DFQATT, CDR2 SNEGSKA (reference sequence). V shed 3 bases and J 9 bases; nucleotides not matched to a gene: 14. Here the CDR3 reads CSASLASGVTIEQFF. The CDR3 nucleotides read TGCAGTGCTAGTCTAGCTAGCGGAGTGACGATTGAGCAGTTCTTC.

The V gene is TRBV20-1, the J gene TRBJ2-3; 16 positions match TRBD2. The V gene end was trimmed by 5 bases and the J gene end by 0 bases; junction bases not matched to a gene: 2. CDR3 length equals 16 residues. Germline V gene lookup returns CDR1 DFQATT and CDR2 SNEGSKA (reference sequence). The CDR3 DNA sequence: TGCAGTGCTCCGGGACTAGCGGGGGGGAGCACAGATACGCAGTATTTT. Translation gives CSAPGLAGGSTDTQYF.

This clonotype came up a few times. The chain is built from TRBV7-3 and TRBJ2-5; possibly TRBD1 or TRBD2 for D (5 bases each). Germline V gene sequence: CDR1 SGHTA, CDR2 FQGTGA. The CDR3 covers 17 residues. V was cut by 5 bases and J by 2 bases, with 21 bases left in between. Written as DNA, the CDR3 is TGTGCCAGCAGCCGGGACGCCCTCTCGTCTCGGCAAGAGACCCAGTACTTC. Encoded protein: CASSRDALSSRQETQYF.

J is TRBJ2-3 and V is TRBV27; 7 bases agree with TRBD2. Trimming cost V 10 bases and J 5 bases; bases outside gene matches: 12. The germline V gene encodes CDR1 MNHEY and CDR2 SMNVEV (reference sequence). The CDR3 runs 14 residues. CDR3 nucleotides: TGTGCCACCTCTGAGGCGGGGGTCTTAGATACGCAGTATTTT. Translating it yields CATSEAGVLDTQYF.

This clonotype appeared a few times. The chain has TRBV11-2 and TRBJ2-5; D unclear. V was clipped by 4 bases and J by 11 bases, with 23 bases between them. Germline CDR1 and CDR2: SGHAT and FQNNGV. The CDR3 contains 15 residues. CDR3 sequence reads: CASSSESLFLNEQYF. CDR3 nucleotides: TGTGCCAGCAGCTCCGAGAGTCTTTTCCTCAATGAGCAGTACTTC.

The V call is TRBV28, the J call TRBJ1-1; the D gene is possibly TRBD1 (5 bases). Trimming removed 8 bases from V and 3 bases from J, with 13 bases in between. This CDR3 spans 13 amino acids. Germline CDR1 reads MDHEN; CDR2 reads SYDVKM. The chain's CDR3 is CASVGAGYTEAFF. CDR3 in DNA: TGTGCCAGCGTAGGGGCGGGTTACACTGAAGCTTTCTTT. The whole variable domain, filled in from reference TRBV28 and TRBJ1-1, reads DVKVTQSSRYLVKRTGEKVFLECVQDMDHENMFWYRQDPGLGLRLIYFSYDVKMKEKGDIPEGYSVSREKKERFSLILESASTNQTSMYLCASVGAGYTEAFFGQGTRLTVV.